The T cell receptor beta chain described here comes from a study of T cell responses to AZD1222 COVID-19 vaccine. Across the study: Pooling of second doses given at about 4 or about 12 weeks was done. Study-level results: Spike-specific TCR breadth and depth were elevated following two AZD1222 doses. Across spike, vaccine-associated CD4 TCRs were found, dominant at 160-218 and 743-854. Mostly white British, mostly female donors; authors suggested clonal diversity may be underestimated.

TCRdb's copy holds only in-frame clones and misses some; the assay was immunoSEQ multiplex PCR. In the table there are about 150,000 clones, around 91% of which are singletons. Between the trimmed V and J ends, which lost 3 bases and 4 bases, there was a span of 13 bases. Germline V gene lookup returns CDR1 DFQATT and CDR2 SNEGSKA (reference sequence). The CDR3 has 14 amino acids. To note about this clone: The antigen remains unidentified.

This TCR was sampled from an adult in good health. The starting material was peripheral blood, obtained on day 0 of AZD1222 vaccination. The gene calls are TRBV20-1 and TRBJ2-1; D unresolved. Here the CDR3 DNA reads TGCAGTGCTAGTAGGAGCGTGGGATACAATGAGCAGTTCTTC. Translation gives CSASRSVGYNEQFF.